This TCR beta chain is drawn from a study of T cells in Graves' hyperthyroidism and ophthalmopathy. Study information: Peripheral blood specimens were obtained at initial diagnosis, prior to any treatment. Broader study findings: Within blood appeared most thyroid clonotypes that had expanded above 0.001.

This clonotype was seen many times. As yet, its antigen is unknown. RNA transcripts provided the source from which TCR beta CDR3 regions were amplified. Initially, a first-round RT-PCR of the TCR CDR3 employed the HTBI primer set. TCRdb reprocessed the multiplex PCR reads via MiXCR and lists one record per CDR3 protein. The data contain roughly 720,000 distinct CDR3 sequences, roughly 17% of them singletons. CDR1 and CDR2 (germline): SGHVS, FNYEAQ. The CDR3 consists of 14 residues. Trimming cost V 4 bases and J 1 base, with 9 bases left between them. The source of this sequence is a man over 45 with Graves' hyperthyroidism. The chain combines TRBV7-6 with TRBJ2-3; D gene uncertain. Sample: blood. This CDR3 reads CASSSSMGTDTQYF. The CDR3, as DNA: TGTGCCAGCAGCTCCTCTATGGGCACAGATACGCAGTATTTT.